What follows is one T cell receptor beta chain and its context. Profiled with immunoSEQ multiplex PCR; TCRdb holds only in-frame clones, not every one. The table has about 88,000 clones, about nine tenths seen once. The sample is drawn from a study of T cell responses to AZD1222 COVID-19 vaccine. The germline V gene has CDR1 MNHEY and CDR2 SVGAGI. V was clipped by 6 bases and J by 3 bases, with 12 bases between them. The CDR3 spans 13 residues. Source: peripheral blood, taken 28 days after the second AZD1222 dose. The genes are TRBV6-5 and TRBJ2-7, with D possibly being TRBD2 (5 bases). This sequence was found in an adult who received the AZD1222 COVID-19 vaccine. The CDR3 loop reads CASSRTRIYEQYF. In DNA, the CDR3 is TGTGCCAGCAGCCGCACTAGGATCTACGAGCAGTACTTC.